What follows describes a single T cell receptor beta chain. The entry originates in a study of blood T cell repertoires in COVID-19. V lost 4 bases and J lost 5, with 11 bases in between. This CDR3 is 13 amino acids long. CDR1 KGHSH and CDR2 LQKENI come from the germline V gene. Sequenced by immunoSEQ multiplex PCR; TCRdb stores in-frame clones only, minus some. The sample lists about 97,000 clones; 91% were seen once. The chain combines TRBV18 with TRBJ2-5; D might be TRBD1 (5 bases). This TCR came from a man aged 50 or older with acute or convalescent COVID-19. Sequencing was performed on peripheral blood. The CDR3 nucleotides are TGTGCCAGCTCACAGGGCAGGGTCGAGACCCAGTACTTC. This gives the protein CASSQGRVETQYF.